A selection of T cell receptor beta chains follows, all from one sample in a study of cytomegalovirus exposure and HLA in healthy donors. Clones were read by immunoSEQ multiplex PCR, and TCRdb kept only the in-frame ones, dropping some. Here the sample spans about 160,000 clones, around 86% being singletons. Sequenced input: PBMCs. All receptors come from a man aged 50-59 years in good health and CMV-seropositive. CDR3s include the opening cysteine and the closing phenylalanine or tryptophan. D genes are given only for firm matches. Expanded clones get a size class; other rows say once, few or many, or leave the size out.

j_call,clone_size,d_call,v_call,cdr3_nt,cdr3_aa
TRBJ2-2,NA,TRBD2,TRBV10-3,TGTGCCGCCGGAGCGGGAGACACCGGGGAGCTGTTTTTT,CAAGAGDTGELFF
TRBJ2-7,NA,TRBD1,TRBV6-1,TGTGCCAGCAGTGAAGCGAGGGGGACAGTATACGAGCAGTACTTC,CASSEARGTVYEQYF
TRBJ2-1,NA,TRBD2,TRBV27,TGTGCCAGCAGGGATGTAGCGGGAGGGCCCTACAATGAGCAGTTCTTC,CASRDVAGGPYNEQFF
TRBJ1-4,NA,NA,TRBV29-1,TGCAGCGCCTGGAGTGCAACTAATGAAAAACTGTTTTTT,CSAWSATNEKLFF
TRBJ1-6,NA,NA,TRBV11-2,TGTGCCAGCAGCTTAGAAACAGGACCTTTACCCCTCCACTTT,CASSLETGPLPLHF
TRBJ2-7,once,TRBD2,TRBV7-9,TGTGCCAGCAGTATAGCGGGTACCTCCTACGAGCAGTACTTC,CASSIAGTSYEQYF
TRBJ1-5,NA,NA,TRBV6-1,TGTGCCAGCAGTTCGCCCGTGGCAGCGAATCAGCCCCAGCATTTT,CASSSPVAANQPQHF
TRBJ2-5,NA,TRBD1,TRBV29-1,TGCAGCGTTGAATTCTGGGACAGGGAGGGGAGCGAAGGGGAGACCCAGTACTTC,CSVEFWDREGSEGETQYF
TRBJ1-6,few,NA,TRBV28,TGTGCCAGCACTGCAGGGGCCCCCCATTCACCCCTCCACTTT,CASTAGAPHSPLHF
TRBJ2-7,NA,NA,TRBV2,TGTGCCAGCAGTGTCGGCGGAACCTACGAGCAGTACTTC,CASSVGGTYEQYF
TRBJ2-7,NA,TRBD1,TRBV6-5,TGTGCCAGCAGTTACTCTGGGACAGGGGTCTACGAGCAGTACTTC,CASSYSGTGVYEQYF
TRBJ2-1,NA,TRBD1,TRBV19,TGTGCCAGTAGTAAGACCACCGGGACAGGGGTCAATGAGCAGTTCTTC,CASSKTTGTGVNEQFF
TRBJ2-7,NA,NA,TRBV9,TGTGCCAGCAGCGTAGCTCCCGGTCTCTCCTACGAGCAGTACTTC,CASSVAPGLSYEQYF
TRBJ1-3,NA,NA,TRBV29-1,TGCAGCGTGGCGATGGGGCCTTACTCTGGAAACACCATATATTTT,CSVAMGPYSGNTIYF
TRBJ1-3,NA,NA,TRBV13,TGTGCCAGCAGCTTATTCGGCGGCTCTGGAAACACCATATATTTT,CASSLFGGSGNTIYF
TRBJ1-5,NA,NA,TRBV30,TGTGCCTGGAGTGTACCTGGACAGATAGGGTGGCCCCAGCATTTT,CAWSVPGQIGWPQHF
TRBJ2-3,NA,NA,TRBV5-1,TGCGCCAGCTCCAAGGCGGAACTGGGAGATACGCAGTATTTT,CASSKAELGDTQYF
TRBJ2-3,NA,NA,TRBV5-4,TGTGCCAGCAGCTTGGTCTTGGGCTTCCAAGGAACAGATACGCAGTATTTT,CASSLVLGFQGTDTQYF
TRBJ2-7,NA,NA,TRBV10-2,TGCGCCAGCAGTGAAAGAACAGGGAACTCCTACGAGCAGTACTTC,CASSERTGNSYEQYF
TRBJ1-1,NA,NA,TRBV7-3,TGTGCCAGCAGCTTAGACGGGGGGGGAAAGACTGAAGCTTTCTTT,CASSLDGGGKTEAFF
TRBJ2-5,NA,NA,TRBV7-2,TGTGCCAGCAGCTCCAGTGTGCAGGGGTATCGGGAGACCCAGTACTTC,CASSSSVQGYRETQYF
TRBJ2-5,NA,NA,TRBV28,TGTGCCAGCAGTAAGCTAACAGGGTGGCAAGAGACCCAGTACTTC,CASSKLTGWQETQYF
TRBJ2-6,NA,NA,TRBV9,TGTGCCAGCAGCGTAGGGGCAGGGATCTCTGGGGCCAACGTCCTGACTTTC,CASSVGAGISGANVLTF
TRBJ2-1,NA,NA,TRBV18,TGTGCCAGCTCCACTGGAGTCGGTCACAATGAGCAGTTCTTC,CASSTGVGHNEQFF
TRBJ1-1,NA,NA,TRBV4-1,TGCGCCAGCAGCCAACACGCAGGGATTCAGAACACTGAAGCTTTCTTT,CASSQHAGIQNTEAFF
TRBJ1-6,once,NA,TRBV27,TGTGCCAGCAGTCTAAATCGATCACCCCTCCACTTT,CASSLNRSPLHF
TRBJ2-7,NA,NA,TRBV5-1,TGCGCCAGCAGCTTGGAACTAGGCCCCTACGAGCAGTACTTC,CASSLELGPYEQYF
TRBJ2-1,NA,NA,TRBV5-4,TGTGCCTACCACTTGAACAATGAGCAGTTCTTC,CAYHLNNEQFF
TRBJ1-4,few,TRBD1,TRBV5-1,TGCGCCAGCAGCGACGGGACAGGGTTCAGAAATGAAAAACTGTTTTTT,CASSDGTGFRNEKLFF
TRBJ2-1,NA,TRBD2,TRBV5-1,TGCGCCAGCAGCTTTGGAGCGGGGTCCTACAATGAGCAGTTCTTC,CASSFGAGSYNEQFF
TRBJ2-3,NA,TRBD2,TRBV4-3,TGCGCCAGCAGCCAAGATTGGACCCCGACGGGGGGATTCACAGATACGCAGTATTTT,CASSQDWTPTGGFTDTQYF
TRBJ2-7,NA,TRBD1,TRBV7-2,TGTGCCAGCAGCTTTTCACAGGGGACCTACGAGCAGTACTTC,CASSFSQGTYEQYF
TRBJ2-1,NA,TRBD2,TRBV28,TGTGCCAGCAGTTTATTTCTAGCGGGAGCATACAATGAGCAGTTCTTC,CASSLFLAGAYNEQFF
TRBJ2-7,NA,TRBD1,TRBV10-3,TGTGCCATCAGCCAAGGACAGGGGAGGGACGAGCAGTACTTC,CAISQGQGRDEQYF
TRBJ2-3,NA,TRBD2,TRBV5-1,TGCGCCAGCAGCTTGGAGGGACTAACCCTCGTGGCAGATACGCAGTATTTT,CASSLEGLTLVADTQYF
TRBJ2-7,once,TRBD2,TRBV9,TGTGCCAGCAGCGTAGCAGCGGGAGGATCCTACGAGCAGTACTTC,CASSVAAGGSYEQYF
TRBJ2-7,NA,NA,TRBV11-1,TGTGCCAGCAGTATAGCTCCCTCCTACGAGCAGTACTTC,CASSIAPSYEQYF
TRBJ1-6,once,TRBD1,TRBV10-3,TGTGCCATCAGAGACAGGGTTTCACCCCTCCACTTT,CAIRDRVSPLHF
TRBJ1-6,NA,NA,TRBV28,TGTGCCAGTATGGGACTCAATAATTCACCCCTCCACTTT,CASMGLNNSPLHF
TRBJ2-2,NA,TRBD2,TRBV5-1,TGCGCCAGCAGCCCTGGGTCAGGAGCGGGAGCGACCACCGGGGAGCTGTTTTTT,CASSPGSGAGATTGELFF
TRBJ2-7,NA,TRBD1,TRBV4-3,TGCGCCAGCAGCCAAGGGGCCGGACAGGGCTCCCACGAGCAGTACTTC,CASSQGAGQGSHEQYF
TRBJ1-2,NA,TRBD1,TRBV19,TGTGCCAGTAGTAGGGGACAGGAGAACTATGGCTACACCTTC,CASSRGQENYGYTF
TRBJ2-2,NA,TRBD2,TRBV4-1,TGCGCCAGCAGCAAGTGGATGGGGGAGGGCGGGGAGCTGTTTTTT,CASSKWMGEGGELFF
TRBJ2-4,NA,TRBD1,TRBV7-2,TGTGCCAGCAAGGGGACAGATAACATTCAGTACTTC,CASKGTDNIQYF
TRBJ2-7,NA,TRBD2,TRBV9,TGTGCCAGCAGCGTAGGACTAGCGGGGGACGAGCAGTACTTC,CASSVGLAGDEQYF
TRBJ1-1,few,NA,TRBV5-4,TGTGCCAGCAGCCCGGGACTCGGGGACACTGAAGCTTTCTTT,CASSPGLGDTEAFF
TRBJ2-3,NA,TRBD2,TRBV5-8,TGTGCCAGCAGCTCTTCCCTTAGCGGGAGGGCCACAGATACGCAGTATTTT,CASSSSLSGRATDTQYF
TRBJ1-5,NA,NA,TRBV5-6,TGTGCCAGCAGCTTCGGGGTAGGCCAACCCCAGCATTTT,CASSFGVGQPQHF